This T cell receptor (beta chain) came from a study of blood T cell repertoires in COVID-19. Study-wide background: The United States, Italy and Spain provided the acute and convalescent COVID-19 samples.

The CDR3 length is 14 residues. V lost 6 bases, J lost 4 bases, and 15 bases lay in between. The germline gives CDR1 MNHEY, CDR2 SVGEGT. Per the original data handling: Estimation of nucleated cell counts relied on the amplification of reference gene primers. Generated by immunoSEQ multiplex PCR, the TCRdb table keeps only in-frame clones and is missing some. Clone size and V and J calls were adopted from that table, with D and trimming inferred from the DNA. The sample contains roughly 200,000 clones, around 80% of which appear only once. The V call is TRBV6-2 or TRBV6-3, the J call TRBJ1-1; D unresolved. The sequenced material came from peripheral blood. This TCR was sampled from a man aged 70-80 years with active or convalescent COVID-19. CDR3 region: CASSAGSLVTEAFF. The DNA for the CDR3 is TGTGCCAGCAGCGCCGGTTCACTTGTCACTGAAGCTTTCTTT.